This is a list of T cell receptor beta chains from one sample in a study of T-cell reconstitution after alpha-beta-depleted transplantation in children. Using its own MiXCR run on the PCR reads, TCRdb lists one record per CDR3 protein. This sample has a few hundred thousand distinct CDR3 sequences, with around 20% found just once. Sequenced here: PBMCs from the stem cell graft donor, sampled from the stem cell graft. These receptors originate from a human donor who donated a stem cell graft to a child with acute lymphoblastic leukemia. Both conserved end residues are part of each CDR3. Each record gives: J gene, D gene, V gene, clone size, CDR3 protein, CDR3 DNA. A D gene is named only where the DNA matches it firmly. Size values are once, few and many counts, or a class for expanded clones, and some rows have none.

TRBJ2-5,TRBD2,TRBV12-3/TRBV12-4,NA,CASSPGDSGETQYF,TGTGCCAGCAGTCCCGGGGATAGCGGGGAGACCCAGTACTTC
TRBJ2-4,NA,TRBV20-1,NA,CSARDRGSKNIQYF,TGCAGTGCTAGAGACCGGGGGTCCAAAAACATTCAGTACTTC
TRBJ2-7,TRBD2,TRBV20-1,few,CSARAASGAGYYEQYF,TGCAGTGCTAGAGCCGCTAGCGGGGCCGGTTACTACGAGCAGTACTTC
TRBJ2-7,TRBD1,TRBV27,NA,CASSSTGVSRRYEQYF,TGTGCCAGCAGTTCGACAGGGGTCTCTCGGCGCTACGAGCAGTACTTC
TRBJ1-4,NA,TRBV7-9,few,CASSLVGRSNEKLFF,TGTGCCAGCAGCTTAGTGGGACGGAGTAATGAAAAACTGTTTTTT
TRBJ2-1,TRBD2,TRBV20-1,NA,CSARRTSGSYNEQFF,TGCAGTGCTAGACGGACTAGCGGGAGCTACAATGAGCAGTTCTTC
TRBJ2-3,NA,TRBV7-9,few,CASSARRASTDTQYF,TGTGCCAGCAGCGCACGGAGGGCCTCGACAGATACGCAGTATTTT
TRBJ2-7,TRBD2,TRBV10-3,few,CAIRAGVYYEQYF,TGTGCCATCAGGGCGGGAGTTTACTACGAGCAGTACTTC
TRBJ2-7,NA,TRBV5-1,NA,CASSLRGSLYEQYF,TGCGCCAGCAGCTTGAGGGGGAGCCTCTACGAGCAGTACTTC
TRBJ2-1,TRBD2,TRBV6-2/TRBV6-3,NA,CASSLTSGGEQFF,TGTGCCAGCAGTTTAACTAGCGGTGGTGAGCAGTTCTTC
TRBJ2-7,NA,TRBV20-1,NA,CSARDWARGTYEQYF,TGCAGTGCTAGAGATTGGGCCCGAGGCACCTACGAGCAGTACTTC
TRBJ1-2,NA,TRBV5-1,few,CASSLGQGPDGYTF,TGCGCCAGCAGCTTGGGTCAGGGCCCCGATGGCTACACCTTC
TRBJ2-5,NA,TRBV7-9,few,CASSSQEGAETQYF,TGTGCCAGCAGCTCTCAGGAGGGCGCAGAGACCCAGTACTTC
TRBJ2-2,NA,TRBV5-1,NA,CATKRPGRSNTGELFF,TGCGCCACCAAGAGGCCAGGGCGCTCGAACACCGGGGAGCTGTTTTTT
TRBJ2-1,NA,TRBV20-1,NA,CSARRLYNEQFF,TGCAGTGCCCGGAGGCTCTACAATGAGCAGTTCTTC
TRBJ2-5,NA,TRBV5-1,NA,CASSLDGPPLQETQYF,TGCGCCAGCAGCTTGGACGGACCCCCCTTACAAGAGACCCAGTACTTC
TRBJ2-3,TRBD1,TRBV6-5,NA,CASSWEQGASTDTQYF,TGTGCCAGCAGTTGGGAACAGGGGGCTAGCACAGATACGCAGTATTTT
TRBJ1-5,TRBD1,TRBV18,few,CASSPKDRGRRQPQHF,TGTGCCAGCTCACCAAAGGACAGGGGGCGCAGGCAGCCCCAGCATTTT
TRBJ2-7,NA,TRBV30,few,CAWSGVAYEQYF,TGTGCCTGGTCAGGGGTCGCCTACGAGCAGTACTTC
TRBJ1-2,NA,TRBV7-2,NA,CASSPTIGMRYGYTF,TGTGCCAGCAGCCCCACCATAGGGATGAGATATGGCTACACCTTC
TRBJ2-3,TRBD2,TRBV13,NA,CASGPRLAGGVTDTQYF,TGTGCCAGCGGCCCCCGGCTAGCGGGAGGGGTGACAGATACGCAGTATTTT
TRBJ2-7,NA,TRBV20-1,NA,CSARDWRLATYEQYF,TGCAGTGCTAGAGATTGGCGACTGGCCACCTACGAGCAGTACTTC
TRBJ2-5,TRBD1,TRBV12-3/TRBV12-4,NA,CASRIPRTGSGETQYF,TGTGCCAGCAGAATACCCCGGACAGGGTCAGGGGAGACCCAGTACTTC
TRBJ2-7,TRBD2,TRBV29-1,NA,CSVKSPGGPAEQYF,TGCAGCGTGAAGTCTCCGGGAGGGCCAGCCGAGCAGTACTTC
TRBJ1-5,NA,TRBV20-1,few,CSARAGFSNQPQHF,TGCAGTGCTAGAGCGGGTTTTAGCAATCAGCCCCAGCATTTT
TRBJ1-5,NA,TRBV7-2,NA,CASSLEAGRRQPQHF,TGTGCCAGCAGCTTAGAGGCAGGGCGGCGTCAGCCCCAGCATTTT
TRBJ2-7,TRBD2,TRBV3-1,NA,CASSHPGTSGYEQYF,TGTGCCAGCAGCCACCCCGGGACTAGCGGTTACGAGCAGTACTTC
TRBJ2-7,NA,TRBV3-1,once,CASSQERHWTTYEQYF,TGTGCCAGCAGCCAAGAGAGGCACTGGACTACCTACGAGCAGTACTTC
TRBJ1-4,NA,TRBV2,few,CASSAPGSEKLFF,TGTGCCAGCAGTGCCCCAGGGAGTGAAAAACTGTTTTTT
TRBJ2-7,TRBD1,TRBV29-1,NA,CSFRTGTGSYEQYF,TGCAGCTTTAGAACCGGGACAGGGAGCTACGAGCAGTACTTC
TRBJ2-7,TRBD1,TRBV12-3/TRBV12-4,many,CASSQDRYEQYF,TGCGCCAGCAGCCAGGACAGGTACGAGCAGTACTTC
TRBJ1-4,NA,TRBV18,few,CASSVGEKLFF,TGTGCCAGCTCCGTCGGGGAAAAACTGTTTTTT
TRBJ2-7,NA,TRBV2,NA,CASSEIEQYF,TGTGCCAGCAGTGAAATCGAGCAGTACTTC
TRBJ1-3,TRBD1,TRBV15,NA,CATSRATGAGNTIYF,TGTGCCACCAGCAGAGCAACAGGGGCTGGAAACACCATATATTTT
TRBJ1-4,NA,TRBV4-1,few,CASSQVYRGNEKLFF,TGCGCCAGCAGCCAAGTCTACAGAGGTAATGAAAAACTGTTTTTT
TRBJ1-1,NA,TRBV4-1,many,CASSQGRGNTEAFF,TGCGCCAGCAGCCAAGGGCGAGGGAACACTGAAGCTTTCTTT
TRBJ2-7,NA,TRBV27,NA,CASSLARGYEQYF,TGTGCCAGCAGTTTGGCTCGGGGGTACGAGCAGTACTTC
TRBJ2-4,NA,TRBV5-1,few,CASSLEPDNIQYF,TGCGCCAGCAGCTTGGAACCAGACAACATTCAGTACTTC
TRBJ2-5,TRBD1,TRBV27,NA,CASSARQGGETQYF,TGTGCCAGCAGTGCCCGACAGGGGGGTGAGACCCAGTACTTC
TRBJ2-1,TRBD1,TRBV11-2,few,CASRKPGQGANEQFF,TGTGCCAGCAGGAAGCCGGGACAGGGGGCTAATGAGCAGTTCTTC
TRBJ2-7,TRBD1,TRBV29-1,NA,CSAEGTGGYEQYF,TGCAGCGCCGAAGGGACAGGGGGCTACGAGCAGTACTTC